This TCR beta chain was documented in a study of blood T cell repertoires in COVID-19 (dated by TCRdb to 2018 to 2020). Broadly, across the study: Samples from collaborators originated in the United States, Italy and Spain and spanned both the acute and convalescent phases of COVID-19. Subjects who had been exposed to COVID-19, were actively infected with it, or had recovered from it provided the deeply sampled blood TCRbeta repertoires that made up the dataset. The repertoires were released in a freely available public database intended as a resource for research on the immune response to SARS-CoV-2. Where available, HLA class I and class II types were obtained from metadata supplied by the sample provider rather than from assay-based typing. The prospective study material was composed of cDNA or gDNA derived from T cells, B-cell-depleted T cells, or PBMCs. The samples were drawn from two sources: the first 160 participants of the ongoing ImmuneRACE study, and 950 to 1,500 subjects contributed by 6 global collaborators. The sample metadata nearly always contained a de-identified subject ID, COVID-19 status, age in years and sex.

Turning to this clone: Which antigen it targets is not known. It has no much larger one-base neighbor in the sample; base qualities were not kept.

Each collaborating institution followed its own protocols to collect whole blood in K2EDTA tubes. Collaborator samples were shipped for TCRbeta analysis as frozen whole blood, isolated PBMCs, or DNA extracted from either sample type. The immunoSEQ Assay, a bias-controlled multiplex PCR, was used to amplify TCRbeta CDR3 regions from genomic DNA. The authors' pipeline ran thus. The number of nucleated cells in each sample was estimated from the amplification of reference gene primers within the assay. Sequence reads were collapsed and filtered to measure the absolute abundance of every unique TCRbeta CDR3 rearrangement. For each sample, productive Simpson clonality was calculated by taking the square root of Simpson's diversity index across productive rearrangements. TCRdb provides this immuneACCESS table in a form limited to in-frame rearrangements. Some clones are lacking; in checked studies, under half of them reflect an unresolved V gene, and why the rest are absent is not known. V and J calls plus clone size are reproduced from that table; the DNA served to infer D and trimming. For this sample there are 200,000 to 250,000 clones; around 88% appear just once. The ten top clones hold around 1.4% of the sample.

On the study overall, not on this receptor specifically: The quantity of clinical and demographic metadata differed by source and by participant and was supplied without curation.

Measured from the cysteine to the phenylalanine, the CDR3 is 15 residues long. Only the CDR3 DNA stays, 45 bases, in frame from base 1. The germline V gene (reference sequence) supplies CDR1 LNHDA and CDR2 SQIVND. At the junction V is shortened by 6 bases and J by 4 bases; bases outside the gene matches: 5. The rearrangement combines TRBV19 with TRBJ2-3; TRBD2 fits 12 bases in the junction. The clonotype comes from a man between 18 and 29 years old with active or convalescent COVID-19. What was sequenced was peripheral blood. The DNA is TGTGCCAGTAGAAAAAGACTAGCGGGAGCAGATACGCAGTATTTT. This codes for CASRKRLAGADTQYF.